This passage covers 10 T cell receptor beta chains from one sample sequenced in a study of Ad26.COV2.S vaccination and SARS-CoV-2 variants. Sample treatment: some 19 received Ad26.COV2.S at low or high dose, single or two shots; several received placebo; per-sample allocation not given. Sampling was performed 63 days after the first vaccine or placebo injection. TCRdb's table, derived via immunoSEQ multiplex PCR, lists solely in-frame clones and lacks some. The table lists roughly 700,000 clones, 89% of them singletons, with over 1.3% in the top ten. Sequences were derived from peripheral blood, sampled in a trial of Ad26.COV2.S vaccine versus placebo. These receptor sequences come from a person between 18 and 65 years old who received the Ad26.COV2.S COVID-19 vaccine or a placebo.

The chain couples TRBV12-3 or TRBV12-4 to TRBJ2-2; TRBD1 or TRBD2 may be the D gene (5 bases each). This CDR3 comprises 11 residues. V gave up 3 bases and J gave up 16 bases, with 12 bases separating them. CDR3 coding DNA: TGTGCCAGCAGTTTCGGGACGGAGGAGTTTTTT. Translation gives CASSFGTEEFF.

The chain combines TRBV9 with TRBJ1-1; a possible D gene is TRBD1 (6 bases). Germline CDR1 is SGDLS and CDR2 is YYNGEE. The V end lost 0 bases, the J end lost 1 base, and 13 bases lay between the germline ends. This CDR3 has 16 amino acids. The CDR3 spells CASSVGAAQGNTEAFF. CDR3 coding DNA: TGTGCCAGCAGCGTAGGTGCGGCACAGGGGAACACTGAAGCTTTCTTT.

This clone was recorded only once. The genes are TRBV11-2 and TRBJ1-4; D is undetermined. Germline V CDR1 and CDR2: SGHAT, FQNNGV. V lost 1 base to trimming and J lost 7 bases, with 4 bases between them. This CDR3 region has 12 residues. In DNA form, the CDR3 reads TGTGCCAGCAGCTTAGGAATTGAAAAACTGTTTTTT. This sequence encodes CASSLGIEKLFF.

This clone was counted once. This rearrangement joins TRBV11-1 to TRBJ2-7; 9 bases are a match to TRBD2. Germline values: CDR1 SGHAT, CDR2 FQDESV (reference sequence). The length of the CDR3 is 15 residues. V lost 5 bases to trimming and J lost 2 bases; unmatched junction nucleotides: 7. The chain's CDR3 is CASSLVAGGTYEQYF. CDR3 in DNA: TGTGCCAGCAGCCTTGTGGCGGGGGGGACCTACGAGCAGTACTTC.

The CDR3 nucleotides read TGTGCCAGCTCACCAAGAACCGGGGAGCCCTACGAGCAGTACTTC. Its translation is CASSPRTGEPYEQYF. The J gene is TRBJ2-7, the V gene TRBV18, with D perhaps TRBD2 (5 bases). This CDR3 comprises 15 residues. Per germline, CDR1 KGHSH and CDR2 LQKENI. The V and J ends lost 2 bases and 2 bases respectively, with 13 bases between them.

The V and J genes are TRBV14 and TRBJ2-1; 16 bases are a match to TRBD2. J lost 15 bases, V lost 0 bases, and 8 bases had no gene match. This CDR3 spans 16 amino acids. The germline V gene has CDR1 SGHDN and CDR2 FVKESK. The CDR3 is CASSQEGTSGRALWFF. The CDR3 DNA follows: TGTGCCAGCAGCCAAGAAGGGACTAGCGGGAGGGCCTTATGGTTCTTC.

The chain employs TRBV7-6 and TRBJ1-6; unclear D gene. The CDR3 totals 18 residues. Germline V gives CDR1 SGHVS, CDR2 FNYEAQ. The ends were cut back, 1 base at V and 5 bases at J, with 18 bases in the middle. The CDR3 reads CASSLECILGRNNSPLHF. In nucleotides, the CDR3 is TGTGCCAGCAGCTTAGAATGTATACTGGGGAGGAATAATTCACCCCTCCACTTT. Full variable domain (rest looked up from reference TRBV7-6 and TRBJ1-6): GAGVSQSPRYKVTKRGQDVALRCDPISGHVSLYWYRQALGQGPEFLTYFNYEAQQDKSGLPNDRFSAERPEGSISTLTIQRTEQRDSAMYRCASSLECILGRNNSPLHFGNGTRLTVT.

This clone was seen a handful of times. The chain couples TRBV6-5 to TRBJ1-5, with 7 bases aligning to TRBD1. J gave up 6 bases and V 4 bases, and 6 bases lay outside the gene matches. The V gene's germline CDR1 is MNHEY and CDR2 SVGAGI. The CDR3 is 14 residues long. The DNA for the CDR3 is TGTGCCAGCAGTTTGACAGGGAGGCTTCAGCCCCAGCATTTT. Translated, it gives CASSLTGRLQPQHF.

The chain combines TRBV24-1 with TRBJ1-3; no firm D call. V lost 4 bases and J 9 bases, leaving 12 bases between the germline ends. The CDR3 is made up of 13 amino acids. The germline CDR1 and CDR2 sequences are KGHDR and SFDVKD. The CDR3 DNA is TGTGCCACCAGTGACCGCCTCGGAGGCACCATATATTTT. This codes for CATSDRLGGTIYF.

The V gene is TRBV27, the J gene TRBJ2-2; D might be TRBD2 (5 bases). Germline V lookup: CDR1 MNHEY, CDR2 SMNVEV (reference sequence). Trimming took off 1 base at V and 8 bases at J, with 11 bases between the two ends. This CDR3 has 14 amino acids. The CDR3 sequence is CASSLWGVPGELFF. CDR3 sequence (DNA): TGTGCCAGCAGTTTATGGGGAGTCCCGGGGGAGCTGTTTTTT.